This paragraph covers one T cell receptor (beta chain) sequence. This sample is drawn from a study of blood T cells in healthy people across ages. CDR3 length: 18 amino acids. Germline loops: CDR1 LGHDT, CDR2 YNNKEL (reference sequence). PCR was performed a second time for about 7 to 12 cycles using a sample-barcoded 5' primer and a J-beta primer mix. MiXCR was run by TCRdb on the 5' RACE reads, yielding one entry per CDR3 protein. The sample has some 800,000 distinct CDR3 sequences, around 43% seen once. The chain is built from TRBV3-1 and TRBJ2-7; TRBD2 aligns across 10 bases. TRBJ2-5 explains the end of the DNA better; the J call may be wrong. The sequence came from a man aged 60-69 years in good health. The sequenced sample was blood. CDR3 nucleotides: TGTGCCAGCAGCTCGTCCAGAGAGCGGGGGGGCTGGATAGAGACCCAGTACTTC. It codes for CASSSSRERGGWIETQYF.